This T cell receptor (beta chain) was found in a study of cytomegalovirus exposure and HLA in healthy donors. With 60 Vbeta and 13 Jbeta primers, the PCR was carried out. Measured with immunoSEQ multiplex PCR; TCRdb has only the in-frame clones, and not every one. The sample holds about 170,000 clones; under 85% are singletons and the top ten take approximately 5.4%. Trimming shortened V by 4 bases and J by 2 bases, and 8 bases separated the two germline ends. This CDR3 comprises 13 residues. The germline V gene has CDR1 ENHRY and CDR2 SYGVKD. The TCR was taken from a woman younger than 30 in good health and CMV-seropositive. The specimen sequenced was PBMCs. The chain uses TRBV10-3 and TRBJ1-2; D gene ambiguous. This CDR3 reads CAISGGGNYGYTF. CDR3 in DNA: TGTGCCATCAGTGGGGGAGGAAACTATGGCTACACCTTC.